This is a list of T cell receptor beta chains from one sample in a study of T cell repertoires in cytomegalovirus infection. MiXCR was run by TCRdb on the reads, yielding one entry per CDR3 protein. There are more than 150,000 distinct CDR3 sequences in the sample; under 25% occur only once, and roughly 2.9% lies in the top ten. The specimen was PBMCs. The receptors were gathered from a human donor in good health (CMV status not recorded). Some clones in this sample may be carry-over from other donors' samples. Each CDR3 is given with its conserved first and last residue. The D gene is left open where the match is weak. Part of the rows lack a size; the others show once, few, many or a class for expanded clones.

clone_size	v_call	j_call	d_call	cdr3_nt	cdr3_aa
few	TRBV12-3/TRBV12-4	TRBJ2-5	TRBD2	TGTGCCAGCAGTTTGACTAGCGCGGGGGAGACCCAGTACTTC	CASSLTSAGETQYF
few	TRBV11-3	TRBJ1-4	TRBD1	TGTGCCAGCAGCCAAAAACAGGGGGTTAATGAAAAACTGTTTTTT	CASSQKQGVNEKLFF
NA	TRBV19	TRBJ2-1	NA	TGTGCCAGTGCGAGCATGGTTCCAGGTTCCTACAATGAGCAGTTCTTC	CASASMVPGSYNEQFF
few	TRBV27	TRBJ1-2	TRBD1	TGTGCCAGCAGTTCCTCCTTACAGGGGGACTATGGCTACACCTTC	CASSSSLQGDYGYTF
many	TRBV7-2	TRBJ1-1	NA	TGTGCCAGCAGCTTAGTTTCAGGAATGAACACTGAAGCTTTCTTT	CASSLVSGMNTEAFF
many	TRBV7-6	TRBJ1-5	NA	TGTGCCAGCAGCTTGGACGGCTCAAATCAGCCCCAGCATTTT	CASSLDGSNQPQHF
NA	TRBV12-3/TRBV12-4	TRBJ2-1	TRBD1	TGTGCCAGCAGCCGGACAGGGAAGGGAAATGAGCAGTTCTTC	CASSRTGKGNEQFF
NA	TRBV29-1	TRBJ1-2	NA	TGCAGCGTTGAATTGCCTGGGAGTGGCTACACCTTC	CSVELPGSGYTF
few	TRBV6-6	TRBJ1-4	NA	TGTGCCAGCAGTTCCGACAGGCCCAGGGGAAAACTGTTTTTT	CASSSDRPRGKLFF
many	TRBV12-3/TRBV12-4	TRBJ1-2	NA	TGTGCCAGCAGAAATACAGATTCCTATGGCTACACCTTC	CASRNTDSYGYTF
few	TRBV11-3	TRBJ1-6	TRBD1	TGTGCCAGCATTCCTCCGGGACAGAATAATTCACCCCTCCACTTT	CASIPPGQNNSPLHF
NA	TRBV7-9	TRBJ1-6	NA	TGTGCCAGCAGCGCCCAGGCACCCCTCCACTTT	CASSAQAPLHF
few	TRBV24-1	TRBJ2-7	NA	TGTGCCACCAGTGGGACCCTACCTCCCTACGAGCAGTACTTC	CATSGTLPPYEQYF
NA	TRBV28	TRBJ2-1	NA	TGTGCCAGCCGACGGGGTGAGCATTTCTTC	CASRRGEHFF
NA	TRBV7-2	TRBJ2-1	NA	TGTGCCGGCAGCCTAGGGGCCAGAAGACTTTACAATGAGCAGTTCTTC	CAGSLGARRLYNEQFF
NA	TRBV19	TRBJ1-6	NA	TGTGCCAGTAGTATTTCCGAGGGTAATTCACCCCTCCACTTT	CASSISEGNSPLHF
NA	TRBV5-4	TRBJ2-3	TRBD2	TGTGCCAGCAGCTTGGTCGGGGGGGGTAGCACAGATACGCAGTATTTT	CASSLVGGGSTDTQYF
NA	TRBV23-1	TRBJ2-2	TRBD2	TGCGCCAGCAGTCCCGGAGACCCGAGCGGGAGGACTCTGAACACCGGGGAGCTGTTTTTT	CASSPGDPSGRTLNTGELFF
many	TRBV12-3/TRBV12-4	TRBJ2-7	TRBD1	TGTGCCACCTCCCGGGACAGGGGGTTATTCGAGCAGTACTTC	CATSRDRGLFEQYF
few	TRBV5-5	TRBJ2-2	NA	TGTGCCAGCAGCGGGGAGGGGGAGCTGTTTTTT	CASSGEGELFF
NA	TRBV6-2/TRBV6-3	TRBJ2-7	NA	TGTGCCAGCAGTTACGCCGTCAGGGGCAGGGCGGCGGGACCCTACGAGCAGTACTTC	CASSYAVRGRAAGPYEQYF
NA	TRBV2	TRBJ1-2	NA	TGTGCCAGCAGTGAGGGGGGGGCCGGCTATGGCTACACCTTC	CASSEGGAGYGYTF
NA	TRBV28	TRBJ2-1	TRBD2	TGTGCCAGCAGTTTACGGGCTAGCGGGAGGTCCTACAATGAGCAGTTCTTC	CASSLRASGRSYNEQFF
NA	TRBV6-2/TRBV6-3	TRBJ2-4	TRBD1	TGTGCCAGCAGACGACAGGGGGCTGCAACCAAAAACATTCAGTACTTC	CASRRQGAATKNIQYF
few	TRBV29-1	TRBJ1-2	NA	TGCAGCGTGCAAACAGGAGGGAGCTATGGCTACACCTTC	CSVQTGGSYGYTF